This TCR beta chain was captured by sequencing in a study of blood T cell repertoires in COVID-19 (TCRdb year 2020). With respect to the entire study: Samples covering the acute and convalescent phases of COVID-19 were provided by collaborators in the United States, Italy and Spain. The material from the prospective study consisted of cDNA or gDNA derived from T cells, B-cell-depleted T cells, or PBMCs. The dataset comprised deeply sampled blood TCRbeta repertoires from subjects exposed to, actively infected with, or recovered from COVID-19. The repertoires were released in a freely available public database intended as a resource for research on the immune response to SARS-CoV-2. The samples were drawn from the first 160 participants of the ongoing ImmuneRACE study and from about 1,200 subjects provided by 6 global collaborators. The sample metadata nearly always contained a de-identified subject ID, COVID-19 status, age in years and sex. Where available, HLA class I and class II types were taken from metadata supplied by the sample provider and were not determined by assay-based typing.

In the prospective study, participants were about 18 to 95 years old, resided in approximately 22 geographic areas of the United States, and were enrolled through a virtual design. To assign participants to cohorts, the prospective study relied on clinical history that participants themselves reported in a screening survey and a study questionnaire. Each participant in the prospective study had whole blood, serum and a nasopharyngeal or oropharyngeal swab collected by mobile phlebotomists. Prospective study participants could optionally give additional blood draws and questionnaires over an approximately 2-month period. Before DNA extraction, prospective study blood samples were shipped either frozen or at room temperature. This clone was found a few times. This receptor's antigen is unknown. No much larger clonotype is one base removed from it; base qualities were not supplied. TCRbeta CDR3 regions were amplified from genomic DNA using the immunoSEQ Assay, a bias-controlled multiplex PCR. The paper's data handling went like this. The number of nucleated cells in each sample was estimated by amplification of reference gene primers within the assay. To quantify the absolute abundance of each unique TCRbeta CDR3 rearrangement, sequence reads were collapsed and filtered. For each sample, productive Simpson clonality was calculated as the square root of Simpson's diversity index over productive rearrangements. TCRdb provides this immuneACCESS table in a form limited to in-frame rearrangements. Some clones are lacking; in checked studies, under half of them reflect an unresolved V gene, and why the rest are absent is not known. The DNA gave D and trimming, while V, J and clone size come from that table. The sample records about 170,000 clones, around 83% of which are singletons. The ten most abundant clones make up 3.6% of the sample.

Including the terminal cysteine and phenylalanine, the CDR3 comprises 14 residues. Solely the CDR3 DNA is kept, with 42 bases framed from the first base. Trimming takes 4 bases off V and 4 bases off J; junction bases not matched to a gene: 5. Looking up the germline V gene (reference sequence) yields CDR1 SEHNR and CDR2 FQNEAQ. Overall study results and their limits: How much clinical and demographic metadata was included differed by source and by participant, and the metadata was provided uncurated.

The receptor was isolated from a woman aged 45 to 65 in a cohort exposed to, infected with or recovered from COVID-19 (not recorded which). Recombination linked TRBV7-9 to TRBJ1-1, with 8 junctional bases fitting TRBD1. The sequenced sample was PBMCs or T cells enriched from blood (not recorded which). The CDR3: CASSSDRVGTEAFF. The DNA sequence is TGTGCCAGCAGCTCGGACAGGGTGGGCACTGAAGCTTTCTTT.